The T cell receptor (beta chain) described here comes from a study of cytomegalovirus exposure and HLA in healthy donors. Whole-study results and caveats: Most likely, a cluster of highly shared sequence variants arose as a sequencing artifact. TCR beta V- and J-gene trimming, according to a later analysis, was linked to a missense DCLRE1C variant.

The CDR3 runs 13 residues. V lost 3 bases and J 7 bases, leaving 9 bases between the germline ends. Germline V lookup: CDR1 LNHNV, CDR2 YYDKDF (reference sequence). As regards this clone: The target antigen is unknown.

The PCR ran on 60 Vbeta and 13 Jbeta primers. Assay used: immunoSEQ multiplex PCR; TCRdb lists only in-frame clones, some missing. The table shows some 150,000 clones, with approximately 79% occurring only once. The chain is built from TRBV15 and TRBJ1-4; D unclear. The TCR comes from a woman aged 45-59 years in good health and CMV-seropositive. Sequenced: PBMCs. CDR3 coding DNA: TGTGCCACCAGCAGTAGCCCCCCTGAAAAACTGTTTTTT. This sequence encodes CATSSSPPEKLFF.